The 16 T cell receptor beta chains listed next were all sequenced from one sample in a study of PD-1 blockade in classical Hodgkin lymphoma. Each of the patients experienced relapse following autologous stem cell transplantation, and their brentuximab vedotin exposure differed. The method was immunoSEQ multiplex PCR; TCRdb's version includes in-frame clones alone and lacks a portion of them. The profile shows 30,000 to 50,000 clones, 76% of them singletons. The sequencing used peripheral blood mononuclear cells (PBMCs), collected at baseline. Source of these receptors: a human donor with classical Hodgkin lymphoma.

The chain couples TRBV4-1 to TRBJ2-7; 8 bases map to TRBD2. V lost 4 bases, J lost 0 bases, and 11 bases stayed unmatched. The CDR3 spans 17 residues. The germline V gene encodes CDR1 MGHRA and CDR2 YSYEKL. The CDR3 coding sequence is TGCGCCAGCAGCCCCAAGTTTGCGGGAGGAAGCTCCTACGAGCAGTACTTC. Its protein is CASSPKFAGGSSYEQYF.

By sample fraction, this clone is medium-sized. The chain couples TRBV19 to TRBJ2-3; 10 nucleotides match TRBD2. The trim removed 5 bases at V and 7 bases at J, leaving 6 bases unmatched. CDR3 length equals 14 residues. The germline CDR1 and CDR2 sequences are LNHDA and SQIVND (reference sequence). CDR3 DNA sequence: TGTGCCAGTAGTCGGGCTAGCGGGAGCCATACGCAGTATTTT. Translating it yields CASSRASGSHTQYF.

V and J are TRBV2 and TRBJ2-7, with 8 bases that match TRBD2. Trimming at V came to 4 bases and at J to 2 bases, leaving 4 bases not matched to a gene. The CDR3 has 14 amino acids. In germline, CDR1 is SNHLY, CDR2 FYNNEI. For the CDR3, the DNA is TGTGCCAGCAGTGCTAGCGGGCGCGCCTACGAGCAGTACTTC. It codes for CASSASGRAYEQYF.

The chain carries TRBV7-9 and TRBJ2-7, with D possibly being TRBD2 (6 bases). From germline, CDR1 is SEHNR and CDR2 FQNEAQ (reference sequence). The V end was cut by 5 bases, the J end by 4 bases, with 15 bases between. The CDR3 runs to 14 residues. The CDR3 loop is CASSLAGSGYEQYF. The CDR3 DNA sequence: TGTGCCAGCAGCCTGGCGGGCAGCGGGTACGAGCAGTACTTC. The variable domain in full, completed from reference TRBV7-9 and TRBJ2-7, reads DTGVSQNPRHKITKRGQNVTFRCDPISEHNRLYWYRQTLGQGPEFLTYFQNEAQLEKSRLLSDRFSAERPKGSFSTLEIQRTEQGDSAMYLCASSLAGSGYEQYFGPGTRLTVT.

V gene TRBV19 combines with J gene TRBJ2-7; D possibly corresponds to TRBD1 (6 bases). Germline values: CDR1 LNHDA, CDR2 SQIVND (reference sequence). V lost 3 bases and J lost 3, with 12 bases in between. The CDR3 contains 14 residues. The CDR3 DNA reads TGTGCCAGTAGTATGGCAAACAGGGACTACGAGCAGTACTTC. Its translation: CASSMANRDYEQYF.

The chain joins TRBV6-4 to TRBJ2-5; TRBD2 matches at 10 bases. The V gene end was trimmed by 9 bases and the J gene end by 1 base; junction bases not matched to a gene: 11. The CDR3 consists of 16 residues. Germline loops: CDR1 MRHNA, CDR2 SNTAGT. CDR3 amino acids: CARNISRTSGQETQYF. CDR3 nucleotide sequence: TGTGCCAGGAATATTTCCCGGACTAGCGGCCAAGAGACCCAGTACTTC.

The chain carries TRBV19 and TRBJ2-3, with TRBD2 matching over 9 bases. The V gene end was trimmed by 5 bases and the J gene end by 3 bases; junction bases not matched to a gene: 9. The CDR3 covers 16 residues. In germline, CDR1 is LNHDA, CDR2 SQIVND (reference sequence). The CDR3 protein is CASSSSGTSCTDTQYF. In DNA, the CDR3 is TGTGCCAGTAGTTCATCCGGGACTAGCTGTACAGATACGCAGTATTTT.

The chain couples TRBV2 to TRBJ2-7; D is uncertain. From germline, CDR1 is SNHLY and CDR2 FYNNEI. Trimming removed 1 base at V and 0 bases at J, with 10 bases between. The length of the CDR3 is 15 residues. CDR3 region: CASSEVGVTSYEQYF. The CDR3, as DNA: TGTGCCAGCAGTGAAGTAGGTGTCACCTCCTACGAGCAGTACTTC.

The CDR3 loop is CASSPGTTEAFF. The CDR3, as DNA: TGCGCCAGCAGTCCCGGGACTACTGAAGCTTTCTTT. This chain uses TRBV4-1 with TRBJ1-1, with D possibly TRBD1 on 5 matching bases. The CDR3 has 12 amino acids. Trimming removed 6 bases at V and 5 bases at J, with 10 bases between. CDR1 MGHRA and CDR2 YSYEKL come from the germline V gene.

This clone was recorded a few times. The chain couples TRBV7-2 to TRBJ2-5; no reliable D call. The CDR3 is 12 residues long. The V and J ends lost 0 bases and 2 bases respectively, with 1 base between them. Germline values: CDR1 SGHTA, CDR2 FQGNSA. The CDR3 here is CASSLAQETQYF. In DNA, the CDR3 is TGTGCCAGCAGCTTAGCTCAAGAGACCCAGTACTTC.

The chain uses TRBV30 and TRBJ2-1, with D hard to call. V was clipped by 7 bases and J by 7 bases, with 8 bases between them. CDR1 GTSNPN and CDR2 SVGIG come from the germline V gene (reference sequence). This CDR3 has 10 amino acids. The CDR3 reads CAFEWNEQFF. The CDR3, as DNA: TGTGCCTTTGAGTGGAATGAGCAGTTCTTC.

The V and J genes are TRBV19 and TRBJ1-5; D is unresolved. Germline CDR1 and CDR2: LNHDA and SQIVND (reference sequence). The length of the CDR3 is 14 residues. The V end lost 3 bases, the J end lost 7 bases, and 13 bases lay between the germline ends. The CDR3 region has the DNA TGTGCCAGTAGTATTTCGGGGTACAGCCAGCCCCAGCATTTT. Its translation is CASSISGYSQPQHF.

The CDR3 coding sequence is TGTGCCAGCAGCTTGGGGACAGGGGGACGAGAGACCCAGTACTTC. Translated, it gives CASSLGTGGRETQYF. V and J are TRBV7-9 and TRBJ2-5; 11 bases are shared with TRBD1. Germline V gene data show CDR1 as SEHNR and CDR2 as FQNEAQ (reference sequence). Trimming cost V 3 bases and J 4 bases; bases outside gene matches: 4. This CDR3 comprises 15 residues. Looking up the rest from reference TRBV7-9 and TRBJ2-5 gives the full variable domain: DTGVSQNPRHKITKRGQNVTFRCDPISEHNRLYWYRQTLGQGPEFLTYFQNEAQLEKSRLLSDRFSAERPKGSFSTLEIQRTEQGDSAMYLCASSLGTGGRETQYFGPGTRLLVL.

The chain has TRBV28 and TRBJ1-1; D might be TRBD1 (5 bases). The V gene lost 7 bases and the J gene lost 3 bases, with 18 bases spanning the gap. From germline, CDR1 is MDHEN and CDR2 SYDVKM. The CDR3 totals 15 residues. The CDR3 loop is CASKGKGYGDTEAFF. The CDR3 DNA follows: TGTGCCAGCAAGGGGAAAGGTTATGGAGACACTGAAGCTTTCTTT.

This rearrangement joins TRBV7-9 to TRBJ1-3; D not certain. This CDR3 has 13 amino acids. The germline CDR1 and CDR2 sequences are SEHNR and FQNEAQ (reference sequence). Trimming removed 0 bases from V and 8 bases from J, with 8 bases in between. CDR3: CASSLALGDTIYF. As DNA, the CDR3 is TGTGCCAGCAGCTTAGCGCTCGGCGACACCATATATTTT.

The chain uses TRBV15 and TRBJ1-1; tentatively, D is TRBD1 (6 bases). This CDR3 has 14 residues. Looked up from germline, CDR1 is LNHNV and CDR2 is YYDKDF (reference sequence). Trimming removed 4 bases at V and 4 bases at J, with 13 bases between. The CDR3 reads CATSTETGSTEAFF. In DNA form, the CDR3 reads TGTGCCACCAGCACAGAGACAGGTTCCACTGAAGCTTTCTTT.